This T cell receptor (beta chain) was retrieved from a study of cytomegalovirus exposure and HLA in healthy donors. This CDR3 is built from 15 residues. With 5 bases clipped from V and 1 base from J, the junction kept 8 bases outside the gene matches. Per germline, CDR1 MNHEY and CDR2 SMNVEV (reference sequence). Use of 60 Vbeta and 13 Jbeta primers characterized the PCR. Produced via immunoSEQ multiplex PCR; TCRdb's table is partial and in-frame only. Of 120,000 or so clones listed, under 70% were seen once; the top ten hold approximately 1.4%. Sequenced sample: PBMCs. The J gene is TRBJ2-7, the V gene TRBV27; 7 bases align to TRBD2. The receptor was derived from a man in his late teens or twenties in good health and CMV-seronegative. The CDR3 sequence: CASSPAASGSYEQYF. CDR3 DNA: TGTGCCAGCAGTCCCGCGGCTAGCGGATCCTACGAGCAGTACTTC.